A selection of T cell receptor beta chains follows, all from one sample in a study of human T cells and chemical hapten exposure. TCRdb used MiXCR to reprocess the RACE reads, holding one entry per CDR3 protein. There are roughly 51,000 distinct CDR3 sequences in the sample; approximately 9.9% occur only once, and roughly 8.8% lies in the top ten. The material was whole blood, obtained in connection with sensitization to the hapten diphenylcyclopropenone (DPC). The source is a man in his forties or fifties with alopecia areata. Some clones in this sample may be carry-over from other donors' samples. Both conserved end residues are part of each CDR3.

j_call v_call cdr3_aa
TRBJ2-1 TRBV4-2 CASSQDLGGYEQFF
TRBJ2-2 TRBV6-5 CASSYSGPTSGELFF
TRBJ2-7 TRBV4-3 CASSPRQGVSAEQYF
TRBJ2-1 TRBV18 CASSPLGDEQFF
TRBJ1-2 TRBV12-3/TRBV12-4 CASSLAGQGLLRYGYTF
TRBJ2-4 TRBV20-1 CSAAPDRGNKNIQYF
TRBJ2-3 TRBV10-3 CAISESRGDTQYF
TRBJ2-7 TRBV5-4 CASSFARGSSYEQYF
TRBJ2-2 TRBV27 CASTLLGAGELFF
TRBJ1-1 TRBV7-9 CASSLWTGRNTEAFF
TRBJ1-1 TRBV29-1 CSVVEWDTEAFF
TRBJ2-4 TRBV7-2 CASSPDRSLAKNIQYF
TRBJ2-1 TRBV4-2 CASSQDTNNEQFF
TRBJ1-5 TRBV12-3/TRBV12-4 CASSTTGGFNQPQHF
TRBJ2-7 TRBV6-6 CASSPLPTGTATYEQYF
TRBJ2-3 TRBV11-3 CASSSSELNTDTQYF
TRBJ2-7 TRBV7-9 CASSSTSGLYEQYF
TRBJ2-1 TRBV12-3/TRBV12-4 CASIDRVSSYNEQFF
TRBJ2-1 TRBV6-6 CASSYDFGSEQFF
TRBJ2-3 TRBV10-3 CAISSTSTDTQYF
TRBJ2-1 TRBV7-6 CASSLAADYNEQFF
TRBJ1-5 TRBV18 CASSPETGGDQPQHF
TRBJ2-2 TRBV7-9 CASSPGKGELFF
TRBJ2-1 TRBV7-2 CASSPPGTSGNEQFF
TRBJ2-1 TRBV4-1 CASSQVSQGAQREQFF
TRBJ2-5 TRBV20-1 CSASLTGPGETQYF
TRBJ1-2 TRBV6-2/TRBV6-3 CASSTGLYGYTF
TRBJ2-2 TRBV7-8 CASSLGPRGGGELFF
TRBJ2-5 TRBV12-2 CASRLGPGLTQETQYF
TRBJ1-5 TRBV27 CASSSGTGNQPQHF
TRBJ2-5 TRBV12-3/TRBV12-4 CASSPTLDGTQYF
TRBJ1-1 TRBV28 CASTKSTVMNTEAFF
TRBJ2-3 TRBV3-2 CASSPSGSTDTQYF
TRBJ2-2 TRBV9 CASSRSTGRNTGELFF
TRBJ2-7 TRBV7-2 CASSAGTGPPYEQYF
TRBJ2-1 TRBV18 CASSPFGTSGYNEQFF
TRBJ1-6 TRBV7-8 CASSSVRDKSSYNSPLHF
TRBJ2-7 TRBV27 CASREWGSYEQYF
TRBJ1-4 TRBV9 CASSEATGANEKLFF
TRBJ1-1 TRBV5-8 CASSLRTGSTEAFF
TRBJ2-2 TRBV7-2 CASSWGQGTGELFF
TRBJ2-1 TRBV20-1 CSASRGGLAGDEQFF
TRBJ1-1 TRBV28 CASRLGGDNTEAFF
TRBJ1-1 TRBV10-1 CASSLGQGGSGTEAFF
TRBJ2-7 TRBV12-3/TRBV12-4 CASNTGGTGRSEQYF
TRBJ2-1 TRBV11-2 CASSFRLAGSGNEQFF
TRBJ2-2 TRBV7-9 CASSFQETGELFF
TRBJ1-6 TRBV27 CASSFRDRVRSPLHF
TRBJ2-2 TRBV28 CASSLGLAGPLGELFF